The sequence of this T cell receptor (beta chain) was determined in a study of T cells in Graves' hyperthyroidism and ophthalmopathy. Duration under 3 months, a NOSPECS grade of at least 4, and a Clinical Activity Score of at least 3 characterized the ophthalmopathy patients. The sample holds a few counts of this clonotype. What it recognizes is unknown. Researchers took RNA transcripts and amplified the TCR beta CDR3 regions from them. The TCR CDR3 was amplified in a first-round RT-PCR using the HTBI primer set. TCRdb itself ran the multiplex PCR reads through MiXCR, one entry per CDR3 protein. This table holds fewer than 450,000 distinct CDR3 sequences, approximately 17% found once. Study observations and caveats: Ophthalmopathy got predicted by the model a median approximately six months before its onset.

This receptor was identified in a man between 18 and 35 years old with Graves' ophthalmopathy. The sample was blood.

The CDR3 here is CATSSTLVRPNYGYTF. Written as DNA, the CDR3 is TGTGCCACCAGCAGCACCCTCGTCAGACCTAACTATGGCTACACCTTC. This chain uses TRBV15 with TRBJ1-2; D is undetermined. This CDR3 is 16 amino acids long. Trimming stripped 3 bases from V and 0 bases from J, with 14 bases between. Germline V CDR1 and CDR2: LNHNV, YYDKDF (reference sequence).